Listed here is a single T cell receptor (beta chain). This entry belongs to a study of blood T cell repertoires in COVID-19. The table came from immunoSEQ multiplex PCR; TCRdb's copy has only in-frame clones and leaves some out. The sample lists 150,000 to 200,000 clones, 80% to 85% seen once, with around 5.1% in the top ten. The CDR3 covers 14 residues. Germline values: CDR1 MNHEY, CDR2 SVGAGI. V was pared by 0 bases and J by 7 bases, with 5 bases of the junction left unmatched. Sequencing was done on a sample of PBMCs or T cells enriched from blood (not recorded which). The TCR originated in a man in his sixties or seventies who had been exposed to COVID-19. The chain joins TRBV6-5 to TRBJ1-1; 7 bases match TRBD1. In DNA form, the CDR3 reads TGTGCCAGCAGTTACTCCGGACAGGCTATTGAAGCTTTCTTT. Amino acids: CASSYSGQAIEAFF.